The sequence of this TCR beta chain was determined in a study of vaccination and CD4 T cells after COVID-19. About the study: Investigators stimulated cells with overlapping spike peptides drawn from SARS-CoV-2, HCoV-NL63, HCoV-OC43 and HCoV-229E.

The Oncomine TCR Beta short-read assay was applied to DNA of cultured CD4+ T cells. MiXCR, run by TCRdb on the PCR reads, gives a single entry per CDR3 protein. The sample holds approximately 16,000 distinct CDR3 sequences, around 44% seen once. Notes on this clonotype: As yet, its antigen is unknown.

Treatment reported: roughly 10-day PBMC culture with coronavirus spike peptide pools or control peptides (ViraFEST assay). Deletions cut 2 bases from V and 7 bases from J, with 10 bases between. The CDR3 length is 13 residues. The germline V gene encodes CDR1 SGHTS and CDR2 YDEGEE. The sequence came from a human donor who had recovered from COVID-19. Sequencing was performed on CD4+ T cells from blood, cultured in vitro, taken after SARS-CoV-2 vaccination. The chain links TRBV5-8 to TRBJ2-1; a weak D match, TRBD1 (5 bases). CDR3 sequence (DNA): TGTGCCAGCAGCTTAGGGGCTGGGAATGAGCAGTTCTTC. As protein: CASSLGAGNEQFF.